This T cell receptor beta chain was captured in a study of monozygotic twins with inflammatory bowel disease. From whole blood, total RNA was isolated without any sorting of T cells. Molecular identifiers with 6-nucleotide sample barcodes were added during cDNA synthesis via template switching. TCRdb reanalyzed the 5' RACE reads and collapses them to one entry per CDR3 protein, without DNA. The sample has over 150,000 distinct CDR3 sequences. The material sequenced was blood. The receptor was derived from a human donor with ulcerative colitis or Crohn's disease, or a healthy co-twin of an affected twin (not recorded which).

This CDR3 is CSARDPGGASMEQFF. This chain uses TRBV20-1 with TRBJ2-1; as DNA is missing, the TRBD1 call by TCRdb cannot be tested. The CDR3 is 15 residues long. The germline CDR1 and CDR2 sequences are DFQATT and SNEGSKA (reference sequence).